This T cell receptor (beta chain) was observed in a study of T cells in Graves' hyperthyroidism and ophthalmopathy. Amplification of TCR beta CDR3 regions used RNA as the template. Initially, a first-round RT-PCR of the TCR CDR3 employed the HTBI primer set. MiXCR, applied by TCRdb to the multiplex PCR reads, yields one record per CDR3 protein. The table includes around 400,000 distinct CDR3 sequences, approximately 25% detected once. This CDR3 has 14 residues. V lost 8 bases and J lost 0, with 13 bases in between. On this clonotype itself: Its antigen is as yet unknown.

Notes on the study in general: Most thyroid-expanded clonotypes above 0.001 were also found in blood.

Exclusion followed for patients with uncontrolled infection, other autoimmune disease, pregnancy or lactation. The genes are TRBV12-3 or TRBV12-4 and TRBJ2-5, with a tentative D call TRBD2 (7 bases). The specimen was blood. The sequence was obtained from a middle-aged man with Graves' hyperthyroidism. The CDR3 sequence: CASWGGLYQETQYF. CDR3 bases: TGTGCCAGCTGGGGGGGGCTGTACCAAGAGACCCAGTACTTC.